The clone carrying this T cell receptor (beta chain) occurred once. As yet, its antigen is unknown. This specimen belongs to a study of shared clonotypes between healthy human individuals. Study results and limitations: Sharing of clonotypes among donors was expected to vary with sequencing depth. Rarefaction exposed incomplete sorted-subset sequencing despite large depth. Genetic and exposure-history diversity was limited by the few donors.

The CDR3 sequence is 15 residues long. Per the germline V gene, CDR1 is SGHRS and CDR2 is YFSETQ. V lost 0 bases and J 3 bases, leaving 12 bases between the germline ends. Sequencing was performed with immunoSEQ multiplex PCR; in TCRdb, only in-frame clones are kept and a portion is missing. Of about 2.4 million clones listed, 90% to 95% were seen once; the top ten hold about 0.13%. Source material: naive CD4+ T cells sorted from blood. Subset denoted: CD45RA+ positively selected. The receptor was isolated from a man between 18 and 29 years old in good health. The chain is built from TRBV5-1 and TRBJ1-1; D perhaps matches TRBD1 (6 bases). This CDR3 is CASSLGRDTHTEAFF. The CDR3, as DNA: TGCGCCAGCAGCTTGGGAAGGGACACCCACACTGAAGCTTTCTTT.